The entry below gives a single T cell receptor beta chain sequence along with its context. The antigen it recognizes is unknown. No base quality information exists; no much larger clone differs at one position. The sample was run on an Illumina HiSeq 2500. Quantitative 5'-RACE with molecular barcodes was the method used to prepare the TCR beta libraries. The published analysis was carried out like this. A new computational method based on a probabilistic model of VDJ rearrangement was used to identify disease-linked TCR variants. Through fastp at Q25 and MiXCR, TCRdb rebuilt clones from the public reads, retaining in-frame beta chains. Each CDR3 protein appears once, grouped with its most common genes and DNA. The V and J calls and clone size are TCRdb's, not the authors'. The sample yields some 400,000 distinct CDR3 sequences; around 22% were counted once. Roughly a sixth of the sample belongs to the ten largest clones.

Clipping removes 7 bases from V and 3 bases from J, with 15 as the unmatched junction base count. Spanning cysteine to phenylalanine, the CDR3 consists of 16 amino acids. The only DNA kept is the CDR3, 48 bases in frame from the first base. CDR1 is given as LNHDA and CDR2 as SQIVND, both from the germline V gene (reference sequence). This record belongs to a study of CD8 T cells in ankylosing spondylitis (dated by TCRdb to about 2017). About the full investigation: The study profiled T cell receptor beta repertoires in healthy donors and ankylosing spondylitis patients to find disease-linked TCR variants. Peripheral blood samples were taken, and synovial fluid was additionally collected from ankylosing spondylitis patients. In total, the full study cohort was made up of roughly 100 healthy donors and some 26 ankylosing spondylitis patients.

The investigation overall reported the following: Blood from ankylosing spondylitis patients appeared to be characterized by a TCR beta motif composed of several highly homologous amino acid variants. Some of the motif variants had been reported before in the synovial fluid and blood of reactive arthritis patients, a finding that suggests common disease-initiation mechanisms. The disease-linked clones had a CD8+ phenotype and were found at relatively low frequencies in peripheral blood. The disease-linked clones were reported as significantly enriched in matched synovial fluid samples from ankylosing spondylitis patients.

This clonotype was sampled from a male donor with ankylosing spondylitis. Sequenced input: blood, either unsorted or a sorted T cell fraction (not recorded which). Recombination linked TRBV19 to TRBJ2-7; TRBD2 matches 7 bases in the middle. The CDR3 reads as follows: CASTPDGTIQGYEQYF. DNA sequence: TGTGCCAGTACCCCGGACGGGACTATCCAGGGCTACGAGCAGTACTTC.